The source of this T cell receptor beta chain is a study of identical twins. MiXCR, run by TCRdb on the 5' RACE reads, gives a single entry per CDR3 protein. Among about 150,000 distinct CDR3 sequences, approximately 3.5% were seen once, and the ten largest hold 8.1%. This clonotype was detected many times. Germline values: CDR1 SGHRS, CDR2 YFSETQ. J gave up 1 base and V 3 bases, and 2 bases lay outside the gene matches. The CDR3 covers 14 residues. Source material: memory T cells sorted from blood. The sequence was collected from a man in his late teens or twenties in good health. The gene calls are TRBV5-1 and TRBJ2-7, with TRBD2 matching 9 bases. CDR3 bases: TGCGCCAGCAGCTGGACTAGCGAATCCTACGAGCAGTACTTC. Residues: CASSWTSESYEQYF.